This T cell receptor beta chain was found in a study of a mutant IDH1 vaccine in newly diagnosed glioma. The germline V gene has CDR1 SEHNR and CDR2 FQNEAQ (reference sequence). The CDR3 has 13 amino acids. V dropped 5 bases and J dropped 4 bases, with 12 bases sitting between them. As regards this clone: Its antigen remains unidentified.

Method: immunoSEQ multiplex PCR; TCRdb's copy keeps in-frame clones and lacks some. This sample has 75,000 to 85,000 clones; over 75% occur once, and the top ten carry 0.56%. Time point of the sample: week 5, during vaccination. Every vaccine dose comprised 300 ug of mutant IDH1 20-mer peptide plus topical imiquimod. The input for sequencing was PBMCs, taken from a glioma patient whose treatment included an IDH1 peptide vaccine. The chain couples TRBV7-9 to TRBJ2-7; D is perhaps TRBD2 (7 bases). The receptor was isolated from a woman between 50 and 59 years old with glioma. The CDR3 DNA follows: TGTGCCAGCAGCCCCCGGGGGGCATACGAGCAGTACTTC. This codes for CASSPRGAYEQYF.